Shown below are 18 T cell receptor beta chains from a single sample sequenced in a study of T cells in Graves' hyperthyroidism and ophthalmopathy. TCR beta CDR3 region amplification was performed from RNA transcripts. A set of HTBI primers served as the primers for a first-round RT-PCR of the TCR CDR3. Using its own MiXCR run on the multiplex PCR reads, TCRdb lists one record per CDR3 protein. The table records around 600,000 distinct CDR3 sequences, less than 20% of them present only once. Source material: blood. All receptors come from a woman between 25 and 40 years old with Graves' hyperthyroidism.

There are many counts of this clonotype. This chain links TRBV6-1 with TRBJ2-1; 9 bases align to TRBD1. The germline CDR1 and CDR2 sequences are MNHNS and SASEGT. This CDR3 region has 14 residues. V gave up 8 bases and J gave up 4 bases; unmatched junction bases: 6. In DNA form, the CDR3 reads TGTGCCAGCGAGACAGGACAGGGGTACAATGAGCAGTTCTTC. This translates into CASETGQGYNEQFF.

This clonotype was counted ten times or more. V gene TRBV12-3 or TRBV12-4 combines with J gene TRBJ2-7; D is possibly TRBD1 (6 bases). With 7 bases removed from V and 4 bases from J, the gap between germline ends came to 8 bases. The CDR3 is made up of 11 amino acids. This CDR3 is CASTQGYEQYF. CDR3 sequence (DNA): TGTGCCAGCACCCAGGGGTACGAGCAGTACTTC.

This clonotype was observed at least ten times. V usage is TRBV7-9 and J usage is TRBJ1-1, with D unresolved. The V end lost 8 bases, the J end lost 1 base, and 11 bases lay between the germline ends. The germline V gene encodes CDR1 SEHNR and CDR2 FQNEAQ (reference sequence). The CDR3 spans 13 residues. Here the CDR3 reads CASANVPNTEAFF. The CDR3 DNA sequence: TGTGCCAGCGCGAATGTACCGAACACTGAAGCTTTCTTT.

About this clonotype itself: With a much larger clone just one base away, this may be a read error. This chain connects TRBV12-3 or TRBV12-4 to TRBJ2-1; TRBD2 matches at 9 bases. The J segment lost 9 bases and the V segment lost 7 bases, leaving 22 bases of the junction unmatched. The CDR3 consists of 18 residues. DNA of the CDR3: TGTGCCAGCATCCTGCGGGCTAGCGGGATGTCAAGTAAGAGTGAGCAGTTCTTC. Protein product: CASILRASGMSSKSEQFF.

This clonotype occurred a few times. This chain connects TRBV14 to TRBJ2-7, with TRBD2 matching 13 bases. The CDR3 length is 18 residues. Germline V CDR1 and CDR2: SGHDN, FVKESK. With V trimmed by 0 bases and J by 4 bases, 9 bases remained unmatched. The DNA of the CDR3 is TGTGCCAGCAGCCAAGACAAAACCGGGACTAGCGGGACGTACGAGCAGTACTTC. Translated, it gives CASSQDKTGTSGTYEQYF.

The rearrangement links TRBV19 to TRBJ1-1; the D gene is possibly TRBD1 (6 bases). The germline V gene has CDR1 LNHDA and CDR2 SQIVND (reference sequence). V gave up 7 bases and J gave up 5 bases, with 14 bases separating them. This CDR3 spans 13 amino acids. The CDR3 coding sequence is TGTGCCAGTAAGGGCCCAGGGGTAACTGAAGCTTTCTTT. This codes for CASKGPGVTEAFF.

This clonotype was observed a few times. The CDR3: CASSMTGTEAFF. The CDR3 DNA sequence: TGTGCCAGCAGCATGACAGGGACCGAAGCTTTCTTT. The genes are TRBV5-5 and TRBJ1-1; 7 bases are a match to TRBD1. This CDR3 spans 12 amino acids. The germline V gene has CDR1 SGHKS and CDR2 YYEKEE (reference sequence). The junction had 5 bases not matched to a gene; V was cut back by 4 bases and J by 8 bases.

This clonotype was observed a handful of times. This chain connects TRBV12-3 or TRBV12-4 to TRBJ2-7; 8 nucleotides line up with TRBD1. This CDR3 has 12 residues. Trimming took 6 bases from V and 6 from J; bases not matched to a gene: 4. CDR3 sequence: CASRRQGSEQYF. As DNA, the CDR3 is TGTGCCAGCAGAAGACAGGGGAGCGAGCAGTACTTC.

This clonotype has ten or more counts. CDR3 region: CASSLALGQEKAFF. CDR3 coding DNA: TGTGCCAGCAGTTTAGCGCTGGGACAGGAAAAAGCTTTCTTT. V is TRBV12-3 or TRBV12-4 and J is TRBJ1-1; 8 nucleotides align to TRBD1. CDR3 length: 14 residues. With 0 bases clipped from V and 9 bases from J, the junction kept 6 bases outside the gene matches.

The chain is built from TRBV20-1 and TRBJ2-7, with 14 bases lining up with TRBD2. The CDR3 totals 16 residues. Trimming removed 0 bases from V and 2 bases from J; junction bases left unmatched: 3. The germline V gene encodes CDR1 DFQATT and CDR2 SNEGSKA (reference sequence). CDR3: CSARDGLAGGPYEQYF. The CDR3 DNA reads TGCAGTGCTAGAGATGGACTAGCGGGAGGCCCCTACGAGCAGTACTTC.

This clonotype was seen more than once but under ten times. The chain joins TRBV7-2 to TRBJ2-7, with 9 bases aligning to TRBD2. The V gene's germline CDR1 is SGHTA and CDR2 FQGNSA. The V segment lost 5 bases and the J segment 0 bases; nucleotides outside the gene matches: 8. The CDR3 covers 16 residues. CDR3 nucleotide sequence: TGTGCCAGCAGCCCTTCTATAGCGGGAGCCTCCTACGAGCAGTACTTC. Encoded protein: CASSPSIAGASYEQYF.

This clonotype appeared many times. The chain recombines TRBV7-2 with TRBJ2-1; 10 bases are a match to TRBD1. This CDR3 is built from 16 residues. Germline CDR1 and CDR2: SGHTA and FQGNSA. The junction had 1 base not matched to a gene; V was cut back by 0 bases and J by 2 bases. The CDR3 sequence is CASSLAGTGAYNEQFF. The DNA of the CDR3 is TGTGCCAGCAGCTTAGCGGGGACAGGGGCCTACAATGAGCAGTTCTTC.

This clonotype was counted between two and nine times. This sequence joins TRBV6-4 and TRBJ2-3; the D gene is possibly TRBD2 (6 bases). Trimming pared 3 bases from V and 6 bases from J, leaving 16 bases between. The CDR3 extends over 15 amino acids. Looked up from germline, CDR1 is MRHNA and CDR2 is SNTAGT. CDR3 region: CASSEGGTGTDTQYF. The DNA of the CDR3 is TGTGCCAGCAGTGAAGGAGGGACGGGGACCGATACGCAGTATTTT.

This clonotype was found a few times. V usage is TRBV4-1 and J usage is TRBJ1-1, with D tentatively TRBD1 (6 bases). Between the trimmed V and J ends, which lost 3 bases and 1 base, there was a span of 15 bases. The CDR3 totals 16 residues. CDR1 and CDR2 (germline): MGHRA, YSYEKL. The CDR3 sequence is CASSQLTGSSNTEAFF. CDR3 in DNA: TGCGCCAGCAGCCAGTTGACAGGCTCCTCGAACACTGAAGCTTTCTTT.

The sample holds many counts of this clonotype. The chain uses TRBV2 and TRBJ1-1; weak D call: TRBD1 (6 bases). V gave up 6 bases and J gave up 5 bases, with 13 bases separating them. This CDR3 has 13 residues. Germline CDR1 reads SNHLY; CDR2 reads FYNNEI. CDR3 protein: CASRADSPTEAFF. CDR3 in DNA: TGTGCCAGCAGGGCGGACAGCCCGACTGAAGCTTTCTTT.

The chain uses TRBV9 and TRBJ2-5; the match to TRBD2 covers 9 bases. CDR3 length equals 16 residues. The trim removed 0 bases at V and 5 bases at J, leaving 8 bases unmatched. Germline values: CDR1 SGDLS, CDR2 YYNGEE. The CDR3 DNA follows: TGTGCCAGCAGCGTAGGTCTAGCGGGAAGGGCGGAGACCCAGTACTTC. This encodes CASSVGLAGRAETQYF.

There are many counts of this clonotype. The chain joins TRBV12-3 or TRBV12-4 to TRBJ2-3, with a weak D call TRBD1 (5 bases). The V gene lost 6 bases and the J gene lost 3 bases, with 16 bases spanning the gap. CDR3 length equals 15 residues. The CDR3 DNA follows: TGTGCCAGCAGACCCCTCCTTGACAGTACAGATACGCAGTATTTT. Translating it yields CASRPLLDSTDTQYF.

This clonotype was seen at least ten times. The chain carries TRBV3-1 and TRBJ1-2; D unresolved. Germline V lookup: CDR1 LGHDT, CDR2 YNNKEL (reference sequence). This CDR3 has 11 amino acids. V was cut by 1 base and J by 6 bases, with 3 bases left in between. The CDR3 region is CASSQGDGYTF. In nucleotides, the CDR3 is TGTGCCAGCAGCCAAGGGGATGGCTACACCTTC.